Following are 13 T cell receptor beta chains from one sample sequenced in a study of human T cells and chemical hapten exposure. TCRdb re-analysed the RACE reads in MiXCR, keeping a single row per CDR3 protein. The table lists about 93,000 distinct CDR3 sequences, 8.5% to 9% of them singletons. Time point meaning: healthy volunteer bleed at 2 weeks. Whole blood that had not been fractionated was the source of extracted total RNA. Sequences were obtained from whole blood. These TCRs come from a female donor in good health. Some clones in this sample may be carry-over from other donors' samples.

The CDR3 DNA sequence: TGTGCCAGCAGCCAGGGACAGAACACTGAAGCTTTCTTT. As protein: CASSQGQNTEAFF. The V gene is TRBV7-3, the J gene TRBJ1-1; possibly TRBD1 for D (6 bases). Between the trimmed V and J ends, which lost 5 bases and 1 base, there was a span of 8 bases. Germline CDR1 reads SGHTA; CDR2 reads FQGTGA. The CDR3 is 13 amino acids.

J is TRBJ2-7 and V is TRBV5-1; 11 bases line up with TRBD2. Trimming took 4 bases from V and 2 from J; bases not matched to a gene: 5. The length of the CDR3 is 15 residues. Germline loops: CDR1 SGHRS, CDR2 YFSETQ. CDR3 nucleotide sequence: TGCGCCAGCAGCGTGGTGACTAGCGGGACCTACGAGCAGTACTTC. It translates to CASSVVTSGTYEQYF.

V and J are TRBV3-1 and TRBJ2-2; 8 positions match TRBD2. V was pared by 3 bases and J by 5 bases, with 11 bases of the junction left unmatched. This CDR3 is 17 amino acids long. The germline V gene encodes CDR1 LGHDT and CDR2 YNNKEL (reference sequence). The CDR3 nucleotides are TGTGCCAGCAGCCACGGACTAGCTTCTTTCTTTACCGGGGAGCTGTTTTTT. Translating it yields CASSHGLASFFTGELFF.

This clonotype showed up just a few times. The V gene is TRBV6-1, the J gene TRBJ1-5; 7 bases map to TRBD1. The CDR3 sequence is 14 residues long. Trimming at V came to 6 bases and at J to 0 bases, leaving 2 bases not matched to a gene. Germline V gives CDR1 MNHNS, CDR2 SASEGT. CDR3 nucleotides: TGTGCCAGCAGGACAGGGCTTAGCAATCAGCCCCAGCATTTT. This encodes CASRTGLSNQPQHF.

At least ten counts were recorded for this clonotype. V usage is TRBV6-4 and J usage is TRBJ2-2, with 9 bases identical to TRBD1. CDR3 length: 14 residues. V was clipped by 6 bases and J by 7 bases; unmatched bases: 6. Germline CDR1 MRHNA, CDR2 SNTAGT. CDR3 nucleotides: TGTGCCAGCAGCCCGGGACAGGGCATCGGGGAGCTGTTTTTT. It is translated as CASSPGQGIGELFF.

This clonotype showed up just a few times. This chain joins TRBV13 and TRBJ1-6; possible D gene TRBD1, 6 bases. This CDR3 has 14 residues. Germline loops: CDR1 PRHDT, CDR2 FYEKMQ (reference sequence). V gave up 4 bases and J gave up 10 bases, with 14 bases separating them. The CDR3 DNA follows: TGTGCCAGCAGCTGGGACAATCTGGGGTCACCCCTCCACTTT. Translation gives CASSWDNLGSPLHF.

This clonotype was seen only a few times. The V call is TRBV5-1, the J call TRBJ1-1; 7 bases match TRBD1. Trimming took 1 base from V and 3 from J; bases not matched to a gene: 6. CDR1 SGHRS and CDR2 YFSETQ come from the germline V gene. CDR3 length: 15 amino acids. The CDR3 region is CASSLYGTADTEAFF. CDR3 coding DNA: TGCGCCAGCAGCTTGTACGGGACAGCGGACACTGAAGCTTTCTTT.

This clonotype was observed a few times. As DNA, the CDR3 is TGTGCCAGCCGAGCGGGAGGAGCGGAGGATGAGCAGTTCTTC. Protein product: CASRAGGAEDEQFF. V gene TRBV9 combines with J gene TRBJ2-1, with 9 bases identical to TRBD2. Germline-derived CDR1 and CDR2 are SGDLS and YYNGEE. The CDR3 totals 14 residues. V gave up 7 bases and J gave up 8 bases; unmatched junction bases: 10. Together with reference TRBV9 and TRBJ2-1, the CDR3 gives the full variable domain: DSGVTQTPKHLITATGQRVTLRCSPRSGDLSVYWYQQSLDQGLQFLIQYYNGEERAKGNILERFSAQQFPDLHSELNLSSLELGDSALYFCASRAGGAEDEQFFGPGTRLTVL.

Comment on this clonotype: A much larger clone is a single base away; this may be a read error. This sequence joins TRBV6-1 and TRBJ2-1, with 9 positions matching TRBD2. The CDR3 has 14 amino acids. Germline CDR1 MNHNS, CDR2 SASEGT. The CDR3, as DNA: TGTGTCAGCTGTAGCGGGGGCGGGTACAATGAGCAGTTCTTC. As protein: CVSCSGGGYNEQFF.

This clonotype was counted only a few times. J is TRBJ1-5 and V is TRBV28; D is possibly TRBD1 (5 bases). Between the trimmed V and J ends, which lost 6 bases and 5 bases, there was a span of 11 bases. The CDR3 loop spans 13 amino acids. In germline, CDR1 is MDHEN, CDR2 SYDVKM. CDR3 loop: CASRQQGYQPQHF. CDR3 sequence (DNA): TGTGCCAGCAGACAGCAGGGTTATCAGCCCCAGCATTTT. The full variable domain, completed using reference TRBV28 and TRBJ1-5, is DVKVTQSSRYLVKRTGEKVFLECVQDMDHENMFWYRQDPGLGLRLIYFSYDVKMKEKGDIPEGYSVSREKKERFSLILESASTNQTSMYLCASRQQGYQPQHFGDGTRLSIL.

The chain couples TRBV6-1 to TRBJ1-5; unclear D gene. CDR1 is MNHNS and CDR2 is SASEGT in the germline V gene. V was trimmed by 3 bases and J by 4 bases, leaving 10 bases between them. There are 14 residues in the CDR3. The CDR3 DNA follows: TGTGCCAGCAGTGATCAAGCAGAAAATCAGCCCCAGCATTTT. Translated, it gives CASSDQAENQPQHF.

The chain recombines TRBV6-5 with TRBJ1-1, with no clear D. Germline lookup yields CDR1 MNHEY and CDR2 SVGAGI. The CDR3 covers 13 residues. Trimming cost V 2 bases and J 2 bases, with 6 bases left between them. The DNA of the CDR3 is TGTGCCAGCAGTTACGAAGATAACACTGAAGCTTTCTTT. It yields the protein CASSYEDNTEAFF.

CDR3 sequence reads: CASSAADSYEQYF. The DNA for the CDR3 is TGTGCCAGCAGTGCGGCGGACTCCTACGAGCAGTACTTC. The chain is built from TRBV6-1 and TRBJ2-7; D not resolved. The CDR3 extends over 13 amino acids. Trimming removed 4 bases at V and 0 bases at J, with 7 bases between. Germline lookup yields CDR1 MNHNS and CDR2 SASEGT.